This entry lists 10 T cell receptor beta chains sequenced from one sample in a study of blood T cell repertoires in COVID-19. Assay: immunoSEQ multiplex PCR; the TCRdb copy retains only in-frame clones and omits some. The sample records under 200,000 clones, under 85% being singletons. Material for sequencing was peripheral blood. These receptor sequences come from a woman in her thirties or forties with acute or convalescent COVID-19.

V is TRBV28 and J is TRBJ1-3; 7 nucleotides line up with TRBD1. V lost 4 bases, J lost 2 bases, and 14 bases stayed unmatched. Germline V gene sequence: CDR1 MDHEN, CDR2 SYDVKM. This CDR3 is built from 18 residues. CDR3 amino acids: CASSSSLRDSPAGNTIYF. The CDR3 nucleotides are TGTGCCAGCAGTTCCTCCCTCCGGGACAGCCCGGCTGGAAACACCATATATTTT.

Worth noting for this clone: The same CDR3 arises from other DNA sequences in this sample as well. The chain carries TRBV5-4 and TRBJ1-2; 8 nucleotides match TRBD1. Germline CDR1 reads SGHNT; CDR2 reads YYREEE (reference sequence). The CDR3 spans 13 residues. V dropped 0 bases and J dropped 6; count of bases not matched to a gene: 1. The CDR3, as DNA: TGTGCCAGCAGCTTGGACAGGGGGAATGGCTACACCTTC. Translated: CASSLDRGNGYTF. Drawing the rest from reference TRBV5-4 and TRBJ1-2, the complete variable domain is ETGVTQSPTHLIKTRGQQVTLRCSSQSGHNTVSWYQQALGQGPQFIFQYYREEENGRGNFPPRFSGLQFPNYSSELNVNALELDDSALYLCASSLDRGNGYTFGSGTRLTVV.

The chain recombines TRBV10-2 with TRBJ2-5; D is ambiguous. This CDR3 comprises 14 residues. Germline V lookup: CDR1 WSHSY, CDR2 SAAADI. V was shortened by 2 bases and J by 7 bases, with 14 bases between the two germline ends. The CDR3 here is CASSEPSTPGTQYF. The CDR3 DNA sequence: TGCGCCAGCAGTGAGCCGTCCACGCCGGGGACCCAGTACTTC.

This clone was seen only once. The chain recombines TRBV12-3 or TRBV12-4 with TRBJ1-1, with D perhaps matching TRBD1 (6 bases). The CDR3 extends over 13 amino acids. Deletions cut 7 bases from V and 1 base from J, with 10 bases between. CDR3 in amino acids: CASKWTENTEAFF. The CDR3 region has the DNA TGTGCCAGCAAATGGACAGAGAACACTGAAGCTTTCTTT.

The chain uses TRBV7-2 and TRBJ2-7; 12 bases agree with TRBD1. V shed 1 base, J shed 5 bases, and the junction held 3 bases outside the gene matches. The CDR3 is 15 residues long. Germline assignment: CDR1 SGHTA and CDR2 FQGNSA. The CDR3 loop reads CASSLGGTGGNEQYF. The CDR3 region has the DNA TGTGCCAGCAGCTTAGGGGGGACAGGGGGCAACGAGCAGTACTTC.

This chain links TRBV4-1 with TRBJ2-3; D is possibly TRBD2 (6 bases). CDR1 is MGHRA and CDR2 is YSYEKL in the germline V gene. The CDR3 totals 16 residues. Trimming cost V 0 bases and J 4 bases, with 14 bases left between them. CDR3 residues: CASSQDEVGGADTQYF. The CDR3 coding sequence is TGCGCCAGCAGCCAAGATGAGGTCGGGGGAGCAGATACGCAGTATTTT.

The chain carries TRBV7-9 and TRBJ2-1, with TRBD2 matching 9 bases. Germline CDR1 SEHNR, CDR2 FQNEAQ (reference sequence). The CDR3 extends over 15 amino acids. V lost 6 bases, J lost 6 bases, and 9 bases stayed unmatched. CDR3 coding DNA: TGTGCCAGCAGTGAGACTAGCGGAGGGGCCAATGAGCAGTTCTTC. It specifies CASSETSGGANEQFF.

Remarks on this clone: Other nucleotide sequences from this sample produce the same CDR3. The genes are TRBV30 and TRBJ2-7; D not resolved. Trimming stripped 5 bases from V and 1 base from J, with 6 bases between. This CDR3 has 11 residues. The germline V gene encodes CDR1 GTSNPN and CDR2 SVGIG (reference sequence). CDR3 nucleotides: TGTGCCTGGTCCCCGTCCTACGAGCAGTACTTC. Its protein is CAWSPSYEQYF.

The chain joins TRBV19 to TRBJ1-4; 8 bases are shared with TRBD1. CDR3 length equals 14 residues. With V trimmed by 7 bases and J by 8 bases, 9 bases remained unmatched. In germline, CDR1 is LNHDA, CDR2 SQIVND (reference sequence). The CDR3 reads CASTVAGGREKLFF. Written as DNA, the CDR3 is TGTGCCAGTACGGTGGCAGGGGGCCGAGAAAAACTGTTTTTT.

The chain's CDR3 is CASSFSGGAGDTQYF. In nucleotides, the CDR3 is TGCGCCAGCAGCTTTAGCGGGGGGGCGGGTGATACGCAGTATTTT. The V and J genes are TRBV5-1 and TRBJ2-3; 11 positions match TRBD2. Germline values: CDR1 SGHRS, CDR2 YFSETQ. V shed 2 bases, J shed 6 bases, and the junction held 5 bases outside the gene matches. CDR3 length: 15 residues.